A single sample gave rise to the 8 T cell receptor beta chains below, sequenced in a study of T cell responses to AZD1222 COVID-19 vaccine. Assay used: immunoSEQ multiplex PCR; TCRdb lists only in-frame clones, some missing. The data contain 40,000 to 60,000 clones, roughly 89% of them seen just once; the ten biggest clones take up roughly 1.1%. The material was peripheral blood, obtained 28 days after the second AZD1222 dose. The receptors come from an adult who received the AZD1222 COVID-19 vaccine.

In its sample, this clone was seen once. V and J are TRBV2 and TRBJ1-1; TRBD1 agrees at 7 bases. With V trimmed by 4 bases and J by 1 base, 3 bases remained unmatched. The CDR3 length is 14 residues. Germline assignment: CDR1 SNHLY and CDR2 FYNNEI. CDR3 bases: TGTGCCAGCAGTGCGGACAGGACGAACACTGAAGCTTTCTTT. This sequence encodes CASSADRTNTEAFF. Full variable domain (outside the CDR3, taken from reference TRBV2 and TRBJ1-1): EPEVTQTPSHQVTQMGQEVILRCVPISNHLYFYWYRQILGQKVEFLVSFYNNEISEKSEIFDDQFSVERPDGSNFTLKIRSTKLEDSAMYFCASSADRTNTEAFFGQGTRLTVV.

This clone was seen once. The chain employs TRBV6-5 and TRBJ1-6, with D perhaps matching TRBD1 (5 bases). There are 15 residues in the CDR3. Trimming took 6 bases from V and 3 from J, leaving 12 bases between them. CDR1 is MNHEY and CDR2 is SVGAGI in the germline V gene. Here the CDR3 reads CASSHGTNYNSPLHF. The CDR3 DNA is TGTGCCAGCAGCCACGGGACCAACTATAATTCACCCCTCCACTTT.

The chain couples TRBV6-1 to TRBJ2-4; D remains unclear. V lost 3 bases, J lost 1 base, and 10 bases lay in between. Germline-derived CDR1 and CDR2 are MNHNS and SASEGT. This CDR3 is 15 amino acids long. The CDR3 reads CASSESPAAKNIQYF. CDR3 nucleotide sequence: TGTGCCAGCAGTGAGAGCCCCGCGGCCAAAAACATTCAGTACTTC.

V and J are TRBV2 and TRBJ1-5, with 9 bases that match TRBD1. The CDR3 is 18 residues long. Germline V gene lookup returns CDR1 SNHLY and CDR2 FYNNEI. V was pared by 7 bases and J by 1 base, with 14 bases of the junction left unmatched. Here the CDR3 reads CASMGPGQGFGSNQPQHF. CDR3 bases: TGTGCCAGCATGGGGCCGGGACAGGGCTTTGGGAGCAATCAGCCCCAGCATTTT. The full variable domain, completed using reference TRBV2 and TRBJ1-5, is EPEVTQTPSHQVTQMGQEVILRCVPISNHLYFYWYRQILGQKVEFLVSFYNNEISEKSEIFDDQFSVERPDGSNFTLKIRSTKLEDSAMYFCASMGPGQGFGSNQPQHFGDGTRLSIL.

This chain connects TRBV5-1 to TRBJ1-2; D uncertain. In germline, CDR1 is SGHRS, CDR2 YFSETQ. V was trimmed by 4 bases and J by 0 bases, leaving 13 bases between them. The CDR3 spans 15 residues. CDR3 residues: CASSPERSPNYGYTF. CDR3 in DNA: TGCGCCAGCAGCCCGGAGCGAAGTCCTAACTATGGCTACACCTTC.

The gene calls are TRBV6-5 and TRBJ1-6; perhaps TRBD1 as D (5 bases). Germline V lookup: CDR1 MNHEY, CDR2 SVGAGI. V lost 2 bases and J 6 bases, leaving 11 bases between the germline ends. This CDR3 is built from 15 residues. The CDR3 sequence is CASSYGAPGNSPLHF. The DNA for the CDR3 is TGTGCCAGCAGTTACGGGGCGCCTGGTAATTCACCCCTCCACTTT.

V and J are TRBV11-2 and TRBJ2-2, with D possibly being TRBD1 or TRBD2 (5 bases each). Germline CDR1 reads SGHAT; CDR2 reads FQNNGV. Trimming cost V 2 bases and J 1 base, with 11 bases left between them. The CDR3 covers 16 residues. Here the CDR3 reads CASSLIRGQNTGELFF. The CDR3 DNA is TGTGCCAGCAGCTTAATCCGGGGCCAGAACACCGGGGAGCTGTTTTTT.

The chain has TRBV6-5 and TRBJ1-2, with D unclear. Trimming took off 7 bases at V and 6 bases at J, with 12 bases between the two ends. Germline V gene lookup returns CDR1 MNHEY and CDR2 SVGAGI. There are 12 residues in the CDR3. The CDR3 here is CASTDMTDGYTF. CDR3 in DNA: TGTGCCAGCACCGACATGACTGATGGCTACACCTTC.